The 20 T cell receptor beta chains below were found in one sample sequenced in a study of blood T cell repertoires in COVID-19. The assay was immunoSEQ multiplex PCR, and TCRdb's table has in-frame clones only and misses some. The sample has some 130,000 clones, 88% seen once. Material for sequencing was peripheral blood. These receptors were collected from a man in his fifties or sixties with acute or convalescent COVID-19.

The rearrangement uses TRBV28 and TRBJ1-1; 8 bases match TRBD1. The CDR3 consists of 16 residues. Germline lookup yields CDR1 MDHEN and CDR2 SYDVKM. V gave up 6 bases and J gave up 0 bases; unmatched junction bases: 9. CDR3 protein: CASSSGQGPMNTEAFF. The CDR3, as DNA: TGTGCCAGCAGCTCTGGACAGGGCCCCATGAACACTGAAGCTTTCTTT.

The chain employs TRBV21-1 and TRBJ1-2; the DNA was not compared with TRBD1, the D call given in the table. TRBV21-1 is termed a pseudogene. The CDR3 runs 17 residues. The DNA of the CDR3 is TGTGCCAGCAGCATTCCCCATAAACAGGGGGCGAGATATGGCTACACCTTC. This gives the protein CASSIPHKQGARYGYTF.

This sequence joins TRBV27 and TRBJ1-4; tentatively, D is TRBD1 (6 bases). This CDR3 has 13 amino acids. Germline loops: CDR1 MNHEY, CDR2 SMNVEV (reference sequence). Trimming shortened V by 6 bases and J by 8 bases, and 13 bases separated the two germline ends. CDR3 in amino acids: CASSTGFGEKLFF. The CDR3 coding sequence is TGTGCCAGCAGCACAGGGTTCGGAGAAAAACTGTTTTTT.

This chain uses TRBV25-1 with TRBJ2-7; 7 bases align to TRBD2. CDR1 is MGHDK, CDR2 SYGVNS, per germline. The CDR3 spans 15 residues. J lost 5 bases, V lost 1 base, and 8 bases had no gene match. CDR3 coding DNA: TGTGCCAGCAGTGAATCGACCGGGGGGATCAACGAGCAGTACTTC. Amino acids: CASSESTGGINEQYF.

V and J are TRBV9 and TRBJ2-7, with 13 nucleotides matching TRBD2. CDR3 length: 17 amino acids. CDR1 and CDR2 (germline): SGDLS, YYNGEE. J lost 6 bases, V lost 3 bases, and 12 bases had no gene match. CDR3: CASSAGLAGAQPSEQYF. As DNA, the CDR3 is TGTGCCAGCAGCGCCGGACTAGCGGGAGCCCAACCTAGCGAGCAGTACTTC. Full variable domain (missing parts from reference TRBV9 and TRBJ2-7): DSGVTQTPKHLITATGQRVTLRCSPRSGDLSVYWYQQSLDQGLQFLIQYYNGEERAKGNILERFSAQQFPDLHSELNLSSLELGDSALYFCASSAGLAGAQPSEQYFGPGTRLTVT.

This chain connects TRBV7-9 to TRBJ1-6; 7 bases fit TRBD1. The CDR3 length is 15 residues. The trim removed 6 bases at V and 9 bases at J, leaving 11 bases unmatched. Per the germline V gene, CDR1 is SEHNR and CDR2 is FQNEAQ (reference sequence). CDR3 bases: TGTGCCAGCAGACCCGGACAGGATGAGAGTTCACCCCTCCACTTT. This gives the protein CASRPGQDESSPLHF.

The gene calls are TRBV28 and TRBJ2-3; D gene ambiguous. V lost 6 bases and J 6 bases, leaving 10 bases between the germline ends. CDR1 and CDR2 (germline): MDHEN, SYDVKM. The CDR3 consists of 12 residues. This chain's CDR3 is CASSLLTDTQYF. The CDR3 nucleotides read TGTGCCAGCAGCCTGTTGACTGATACGCAGTATTTT.

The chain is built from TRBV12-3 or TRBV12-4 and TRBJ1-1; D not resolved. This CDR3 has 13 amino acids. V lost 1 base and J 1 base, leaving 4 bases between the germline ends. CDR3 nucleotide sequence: TGTGCCAGCAGTTTAGGGGCGAACACTGAAGCTTTCTTT. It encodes CASSLGANTEAFF.

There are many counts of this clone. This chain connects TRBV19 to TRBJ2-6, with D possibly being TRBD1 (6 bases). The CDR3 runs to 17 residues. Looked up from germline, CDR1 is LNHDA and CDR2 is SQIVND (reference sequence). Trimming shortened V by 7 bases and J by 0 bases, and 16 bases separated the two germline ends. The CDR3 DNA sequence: TGTGCCAGTACCGACAGGTCAACCCCCTCTGGGGCCAACGTCCTGACTTTC. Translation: CASTDRSTPSGANVLTF.

The CDR3 loop reads CASSLDLQGSIGTEAFF. Written as DNA, the CDR3 is TGCGCCAGCAGCTTGGATCTACAGGGAAGTATAGGCACTGAAGCTTTCTTT. J is TRBJ1-1 and V is TRBV5-1; D might be TRBD1 (6 bases). Between the trimmed V and J ends, which lost 0 bases and 4 bases, there was a span of 19 bases. From germline, CDR1 is SGHRS and CDR2 YFSETQ. The CDR3 totals 17 residues.

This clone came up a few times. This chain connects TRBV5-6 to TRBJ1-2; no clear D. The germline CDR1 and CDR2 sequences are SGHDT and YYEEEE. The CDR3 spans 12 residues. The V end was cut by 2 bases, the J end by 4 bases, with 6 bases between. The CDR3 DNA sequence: TGTGCCAGCAGCTTCACACCCTATGGCTACACCTTC. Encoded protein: CASSFTPYGYTF.

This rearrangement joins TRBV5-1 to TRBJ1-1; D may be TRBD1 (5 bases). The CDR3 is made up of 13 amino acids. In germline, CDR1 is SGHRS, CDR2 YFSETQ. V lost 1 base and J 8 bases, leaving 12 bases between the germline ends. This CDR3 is CASSLMGGREAFF. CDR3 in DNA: TGCGCCAGCAGCTTGATGGGGGGAAGGGAAGCTTTCTTT.

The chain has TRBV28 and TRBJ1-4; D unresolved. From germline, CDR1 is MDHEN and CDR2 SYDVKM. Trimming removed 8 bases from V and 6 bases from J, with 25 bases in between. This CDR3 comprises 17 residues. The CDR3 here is CASREGRAKVRHEKLFF. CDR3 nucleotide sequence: TGTGCCAGCCGGGAGGGCCGGGCGAAGGTTCGACATGAAAAACTGTTTTTT.

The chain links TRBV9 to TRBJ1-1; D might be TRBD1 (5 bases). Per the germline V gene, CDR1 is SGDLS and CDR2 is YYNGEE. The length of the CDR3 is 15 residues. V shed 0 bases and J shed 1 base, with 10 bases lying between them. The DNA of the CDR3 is TGTGCCAGCAGCGTAGAAAGGACACCGAACACTGAAGCTTTCTTT. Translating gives CASSVERTPNTEAFF.

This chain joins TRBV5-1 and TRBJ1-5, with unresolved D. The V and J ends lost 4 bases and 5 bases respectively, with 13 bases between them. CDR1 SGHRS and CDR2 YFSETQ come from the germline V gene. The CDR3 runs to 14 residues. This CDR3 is CASSPGGVDQPQHF. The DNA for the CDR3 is TGCGCCAGCAGCCCCGGAGGCGTAGATCAGCCCCAGCATTTT.

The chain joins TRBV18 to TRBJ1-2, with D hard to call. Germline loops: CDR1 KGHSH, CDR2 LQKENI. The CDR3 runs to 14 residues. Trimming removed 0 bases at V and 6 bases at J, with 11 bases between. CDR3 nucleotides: TGTGCCAGCTCACCACCTCAGATACCCGATGGCTACACCTTC. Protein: CASSPPQIPDGYTF.

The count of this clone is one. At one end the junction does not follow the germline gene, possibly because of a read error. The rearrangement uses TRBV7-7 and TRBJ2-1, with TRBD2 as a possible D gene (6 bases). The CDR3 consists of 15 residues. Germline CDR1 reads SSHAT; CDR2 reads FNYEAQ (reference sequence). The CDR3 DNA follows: TGTGCTAGCAGCGCTTCGCGGGGTTCCTACAATGAGCAGTTCTTC. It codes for CASSASRGSYNEQFF.

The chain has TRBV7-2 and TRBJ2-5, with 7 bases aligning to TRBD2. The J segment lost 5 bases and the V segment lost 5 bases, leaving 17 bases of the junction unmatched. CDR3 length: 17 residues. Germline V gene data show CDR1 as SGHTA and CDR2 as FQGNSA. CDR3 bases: TGTGCCAGCAGCGGAGCAAAAGGGAGCGGGATTTTGGAGACCCAGTACTTC. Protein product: CASSGAKGSGILETQYF. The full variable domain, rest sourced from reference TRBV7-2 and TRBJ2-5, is GAGVSQSPSNKVTEKGKDVELRCDPISGHTALYWYRQSLGQGLEFLIYFQGNSAPDKSGLPSDRFSAERTGGSVSTLTIQRTQQEDSAVYLCASSGAKGSGILETQYFGPGTRLLVL.

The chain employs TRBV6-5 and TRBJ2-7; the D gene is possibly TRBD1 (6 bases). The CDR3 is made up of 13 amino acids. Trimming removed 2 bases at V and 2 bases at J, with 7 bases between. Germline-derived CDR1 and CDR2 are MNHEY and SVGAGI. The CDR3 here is CASSYGGTYEQYF. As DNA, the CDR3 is TGTGCCAGCAGTTACGGGGGCACCTACGAGCAGTACTTC.

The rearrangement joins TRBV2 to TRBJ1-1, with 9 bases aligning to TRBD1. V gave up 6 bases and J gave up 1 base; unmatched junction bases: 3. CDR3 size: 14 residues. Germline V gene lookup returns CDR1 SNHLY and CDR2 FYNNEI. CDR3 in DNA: TGTGCCAGCAGGGACAGGGGCCGGAACACTGAAGCTTTCTTT. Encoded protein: CASRDRGRNTEAFF.